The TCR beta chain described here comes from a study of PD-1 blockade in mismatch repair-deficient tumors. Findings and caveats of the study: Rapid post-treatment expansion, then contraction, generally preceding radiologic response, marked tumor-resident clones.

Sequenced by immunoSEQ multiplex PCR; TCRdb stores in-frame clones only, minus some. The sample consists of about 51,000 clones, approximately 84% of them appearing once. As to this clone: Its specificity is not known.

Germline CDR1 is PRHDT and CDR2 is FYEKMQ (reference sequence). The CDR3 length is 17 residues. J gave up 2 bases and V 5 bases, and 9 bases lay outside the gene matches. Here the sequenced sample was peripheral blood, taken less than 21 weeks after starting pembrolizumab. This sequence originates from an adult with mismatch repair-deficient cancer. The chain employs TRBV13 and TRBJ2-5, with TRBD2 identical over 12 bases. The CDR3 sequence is CASSANGLAGNQETQYF. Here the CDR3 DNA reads TGTGCCAGCAGCGCGAATGGACTAGCGGGAAATCAAGAGACCCAGTACTTC.